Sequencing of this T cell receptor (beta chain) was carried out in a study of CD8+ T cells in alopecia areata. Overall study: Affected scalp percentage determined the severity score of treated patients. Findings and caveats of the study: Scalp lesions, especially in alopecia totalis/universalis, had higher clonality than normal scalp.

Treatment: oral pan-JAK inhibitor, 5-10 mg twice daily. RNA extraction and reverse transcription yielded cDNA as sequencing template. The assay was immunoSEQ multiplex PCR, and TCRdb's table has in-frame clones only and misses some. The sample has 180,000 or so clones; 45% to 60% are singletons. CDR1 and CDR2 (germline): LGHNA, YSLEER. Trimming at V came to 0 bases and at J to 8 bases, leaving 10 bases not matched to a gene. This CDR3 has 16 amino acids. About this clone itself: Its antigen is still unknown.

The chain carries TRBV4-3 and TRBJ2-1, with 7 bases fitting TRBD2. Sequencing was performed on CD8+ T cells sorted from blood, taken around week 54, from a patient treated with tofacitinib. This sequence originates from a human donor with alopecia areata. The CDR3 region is CASSQEAGEGVDEQFF. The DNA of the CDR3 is TGCGCCAGCAGCCAAGAGGCGGGGGAAGGAGTCGATGAGCAGTTCTTC.